This TCR beta chain stems from a study of shared clonotypes between healthy human individuals. Study at large: The people who gave samples were two women and three men aged 18 to 49. Points from the study as a whole: Estimated richness values were generally larger in naive subsets than in memory subsets. An effect of sequencing depth on clonotype sharing among donors was expected.

Details on this clone: The antigen is undetermined.

The CDR3 sequence is 14 residues long. The germline V gene has CDR1 LNHNV and CDR2 YYDKDF (reference sequence). Trimming took off 3 bases at V and 3 bases at J, with 12 bases between the two ends. Clones were read by immunoSEQ multiplex PCR, and TCRdb kept only the in-frame ones, dropping some. The table has 600,000 to 800,000 clones, just under 75% seen once; the top ten hold under 2%. This receptor was taken from a woman in her twenties or thirties in good health. The chain couples TRBV15 to TRBJ2-7; the D is unclear. Sequenced input: memory CD4+ T cells sorted from blood. Subset given: CD45RA-negative fraction. For the CDR3, the DNA is TGTGCCACCAGCAGCGGACCTTCCAACTACGAGCAGTACTTC. Translation: CATSSGPSNYEQYF.